The sample holds a few counts of the clone carrying this TCR beta chain. The sample comes from a study of neoadjuvant anti-PD-1 for oral cavity cancer. Study-level information: Patients mostly received three to four biweekly nivolumab doses at 3 mg/kg before surgery. Patients without progression received a fourth nivolumab dose around day 43, then surgical resection on days 50-56.

The length of the CDR3 is 13 residues. Germline CDR1 reads MNHNS; CDR2 reads SASEGT. Deletions cut 0 bases from V and 12 bases from J, with 15 bases between. The repertoire was sequenced with immunoSEQ multiplex PCR; TCRdb's copy has only in-frame clones and lacks some. Counted here are about 14,000 clones, around two thirds occurring once; the ten biggest clones make up around 2.1%. Patients had newly diagnosed, untreated stage II-IVA oral cavity squamous cell carcinoma. Cohort: HPV-negative, locally advanced oral cavity squamous cell carcinoma patients. This receptor was taken from a person between 40 and 79 years old with oral cavity squamous cell carcinoma. The sequences come from PBMCs, collected before nivolumab (anti-PD-1) treatment. The chain combines TRBV6-1 with TRBJ2-7, with D perhaps TRBD1 or TRBD2 (6 bases each). In DNA, the CDR3 is TGTGCCAGCAGTGAAGCAAGAGGGAAGGGGGGGTACTTC. Amino acids: CASSEARGKGGYF.